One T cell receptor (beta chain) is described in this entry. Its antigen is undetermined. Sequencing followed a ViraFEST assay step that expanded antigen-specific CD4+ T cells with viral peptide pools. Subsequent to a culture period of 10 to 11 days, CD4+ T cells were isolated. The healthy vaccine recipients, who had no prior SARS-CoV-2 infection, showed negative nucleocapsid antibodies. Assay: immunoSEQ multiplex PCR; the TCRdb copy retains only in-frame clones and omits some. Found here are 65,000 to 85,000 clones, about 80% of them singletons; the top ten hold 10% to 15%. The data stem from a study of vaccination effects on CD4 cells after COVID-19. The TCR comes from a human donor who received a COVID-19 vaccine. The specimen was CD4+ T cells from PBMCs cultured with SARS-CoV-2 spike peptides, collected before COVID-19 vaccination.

The DNA of the CDR3 is TGTGCCAGCAGCTTAGCCCCGGACAGGGGATTAGAGTCACCCCTCCACTTT. Residues: CASSLAPDRGLESPLHF. The chain joins TRBV11-3 to TRBJ1-6; the match to TRBD1 covers 9 bases. The CDR3 consists of 17 residues. Germline assignment: CDR1 SGHNT and CDR2 YENEEA. The V gene end was trimmed by 1 base and the J gene end by 10 bases; junction bases not matched to a gene: 11.